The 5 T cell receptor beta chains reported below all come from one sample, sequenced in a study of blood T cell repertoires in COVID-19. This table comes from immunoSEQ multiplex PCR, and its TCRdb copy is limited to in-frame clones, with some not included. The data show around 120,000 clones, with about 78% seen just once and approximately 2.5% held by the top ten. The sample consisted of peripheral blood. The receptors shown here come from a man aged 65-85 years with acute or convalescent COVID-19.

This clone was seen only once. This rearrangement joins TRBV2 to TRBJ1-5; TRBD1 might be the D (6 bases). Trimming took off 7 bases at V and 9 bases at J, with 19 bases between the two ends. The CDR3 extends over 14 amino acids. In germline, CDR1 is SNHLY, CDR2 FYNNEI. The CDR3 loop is CASMGTMSLGPQHF. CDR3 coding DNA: TGTGCCAGCATGGGGACAATGAGTTTAGGGCCCCAGCATTTT.

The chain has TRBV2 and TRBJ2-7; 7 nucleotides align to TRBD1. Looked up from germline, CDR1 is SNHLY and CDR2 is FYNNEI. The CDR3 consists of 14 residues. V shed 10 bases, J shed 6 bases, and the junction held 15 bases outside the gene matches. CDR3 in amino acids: CATTLQGLSSEQYF. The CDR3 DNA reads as TGTGCCACCACGCTACAGGGGCTTTCGTCCGAGCAGTACTTC.

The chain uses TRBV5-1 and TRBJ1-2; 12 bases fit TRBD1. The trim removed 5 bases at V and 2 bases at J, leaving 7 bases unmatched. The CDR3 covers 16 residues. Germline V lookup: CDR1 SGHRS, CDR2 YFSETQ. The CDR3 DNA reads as TGCGCCAGCAGTCTGGGACAGGGGGCTCAGAACTATGGCTACACCTTC. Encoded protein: CASSLGQGAQNYGYTF.

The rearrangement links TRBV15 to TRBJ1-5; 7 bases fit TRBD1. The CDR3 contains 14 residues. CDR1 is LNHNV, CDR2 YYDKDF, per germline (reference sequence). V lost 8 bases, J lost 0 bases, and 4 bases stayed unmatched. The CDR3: CATRTGLSNQPQHF. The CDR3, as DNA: TGTGCCACCCGGACAGGCCTTAGCAATCAGCCCCAGCATTTT.

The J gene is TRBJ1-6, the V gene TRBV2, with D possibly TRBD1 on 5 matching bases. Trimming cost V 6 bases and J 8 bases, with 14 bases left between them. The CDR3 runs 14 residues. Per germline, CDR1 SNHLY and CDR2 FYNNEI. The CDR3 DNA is TGTGCCAGCAGCTCACAGGTAGGGGATTCACCCCTCCACTTT. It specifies CASSSQVGDSPLHF.